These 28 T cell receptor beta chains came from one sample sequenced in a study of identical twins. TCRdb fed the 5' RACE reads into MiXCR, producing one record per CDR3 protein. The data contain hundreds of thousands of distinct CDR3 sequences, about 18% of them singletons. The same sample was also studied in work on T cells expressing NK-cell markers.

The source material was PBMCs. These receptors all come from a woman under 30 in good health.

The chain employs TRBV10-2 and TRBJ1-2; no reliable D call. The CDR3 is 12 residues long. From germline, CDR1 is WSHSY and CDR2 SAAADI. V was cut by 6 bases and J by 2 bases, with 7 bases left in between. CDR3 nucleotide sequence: TGCGCCAGCAGCTACAAAAACTATGGCTACACCTTC. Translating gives CASSYKNYGYTF.

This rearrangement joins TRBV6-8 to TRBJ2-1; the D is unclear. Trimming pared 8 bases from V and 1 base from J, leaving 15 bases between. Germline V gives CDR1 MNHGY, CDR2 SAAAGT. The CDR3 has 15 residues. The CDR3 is CASRLVALSYNEQFF. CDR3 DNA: TGTGCCAGCCGCCTGGTGGCCTTATCCTACAATGAGCAGTTCTTC.

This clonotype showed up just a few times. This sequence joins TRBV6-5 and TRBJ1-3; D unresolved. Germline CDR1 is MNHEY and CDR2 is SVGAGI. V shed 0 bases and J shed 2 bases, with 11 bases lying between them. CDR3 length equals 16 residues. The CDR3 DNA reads TGTGCCAGCAGTTACTCGGAGGCTTCGGCTGGAAACACCATATATTTT. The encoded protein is CASSYSEASAGNTIYF.

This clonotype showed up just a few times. The CDR3 DNA reads TGCAGCGTTAGGGACAGGGGCTACGAGCAGTACTTC. It yields the protein CSVRDRGYEQYF. V gene TRBV29-1 combines with J gene TRBJ2-7; 10 nucleotides agree with TRBD1. The V segment lost 5 bases and the J segment 3 bases; nucleotides outside the gene matches: 1. The CDR3 is made up of 12 amino acids. Germline lookup yields CDR1 SQVTM and CDR2 ANQGSEA.

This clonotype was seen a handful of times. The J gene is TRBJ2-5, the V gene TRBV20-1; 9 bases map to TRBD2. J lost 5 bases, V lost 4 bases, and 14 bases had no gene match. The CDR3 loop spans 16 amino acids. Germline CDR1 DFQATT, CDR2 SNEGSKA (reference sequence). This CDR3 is CSAISLAGGPGETQYF. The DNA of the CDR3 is TGCAGTGCTATCTCGCTGGCGGGAGGGCCAGGGGAGACCCAGTACTTC.

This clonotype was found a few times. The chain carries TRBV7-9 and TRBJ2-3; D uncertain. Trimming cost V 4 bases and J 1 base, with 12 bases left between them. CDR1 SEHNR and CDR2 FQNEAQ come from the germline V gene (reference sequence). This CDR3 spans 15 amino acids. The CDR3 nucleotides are TGTGCCAGCAGCTACGCCATGTTAGGCACAGATACGCAGTATTTT. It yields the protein CASSYAMLGTDTQYF.

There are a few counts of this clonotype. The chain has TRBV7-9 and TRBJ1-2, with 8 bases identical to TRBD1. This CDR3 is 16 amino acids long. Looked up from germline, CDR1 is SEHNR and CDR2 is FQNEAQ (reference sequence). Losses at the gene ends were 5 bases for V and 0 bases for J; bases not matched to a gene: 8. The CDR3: CASSIGAGQANYGYTF. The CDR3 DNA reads TGTGCCAGCAGCATCGGAGCGGGACAGGCTAACTATGGCTACACCTTC.

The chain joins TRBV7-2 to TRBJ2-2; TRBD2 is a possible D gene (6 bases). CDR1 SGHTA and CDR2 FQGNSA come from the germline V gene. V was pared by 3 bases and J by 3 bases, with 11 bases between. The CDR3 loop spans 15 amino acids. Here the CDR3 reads CASSLAGIHTGELFF. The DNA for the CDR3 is TGTGCCAGCAGCTTGGCGGGAATACACACCGGGGAGCTGTTTTTT.

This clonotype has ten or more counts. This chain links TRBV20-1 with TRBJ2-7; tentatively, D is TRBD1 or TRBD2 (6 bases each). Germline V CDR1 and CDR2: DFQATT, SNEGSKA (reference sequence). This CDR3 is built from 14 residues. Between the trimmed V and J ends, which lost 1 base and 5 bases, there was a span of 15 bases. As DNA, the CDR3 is TGCAGTGCTAGAGTTATAGGAGGGGGAAACGAGCAGTACTTC. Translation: CSARVIGGGNEQYF.

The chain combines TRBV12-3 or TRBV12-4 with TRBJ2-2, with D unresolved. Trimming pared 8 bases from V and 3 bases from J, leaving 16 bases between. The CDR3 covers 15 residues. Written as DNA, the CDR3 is TGTGCCAGCCTTAGTATCCCCCCCCACACCGGGGAGCTGTTTTTT. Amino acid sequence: CASLSIPPHTGELFF.

CDR3 sequence: CSFPLGQGDEKLFF. DNA for the CDR3: TGCAGTTTCCCCTTAGGACAGGGGGATGAAAAACTGTTTTTT. The rearrangement joins TRBV20-1 to TRBJ1-4; 10 bases match TRBD1. Germline-derived CDR1 and CDR2 are DFQATT and SNEGSKA (reference sequence). V lost 8 bases, J lost 6 bases, and 9 bases stayed unmatched. The CDR3 contains 14 residues.

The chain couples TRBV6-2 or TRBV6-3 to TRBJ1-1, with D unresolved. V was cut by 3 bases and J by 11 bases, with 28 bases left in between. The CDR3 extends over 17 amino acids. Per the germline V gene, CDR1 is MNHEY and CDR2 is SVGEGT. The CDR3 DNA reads TGTGCCAGCAGTTATGCGACATCACCTCCCCACTCATGGTGGGCTTTCTTT. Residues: CASSYATSPPHSWWAFF.

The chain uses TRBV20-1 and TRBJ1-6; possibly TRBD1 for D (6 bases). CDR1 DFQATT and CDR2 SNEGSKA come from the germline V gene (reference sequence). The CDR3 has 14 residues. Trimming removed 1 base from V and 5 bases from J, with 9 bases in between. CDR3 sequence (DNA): TGCAGTGCTAGAGTCCAGGGGAATAATTCACCCCTCCACTTT. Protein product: CSARVQGNNSPLHF.

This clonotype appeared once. The CDR3 bases are TGTGCCAGCTCACCCAACCCTAGCGGGGGGGCGCATGAGCAGTTCTTC. Protein: CASSPNPSGGAHEQFF. The chain links TRBV18 to TRBJ2-1, with 12 bases lining up with TRBD2. The junction had 8 bases not matched to a gene; V was cut back by 3 bases and J by 8 bases. CDR1 KGHSH and CDR2 LQKENI come from the germline V gene. CDR3 length: 16 residues.

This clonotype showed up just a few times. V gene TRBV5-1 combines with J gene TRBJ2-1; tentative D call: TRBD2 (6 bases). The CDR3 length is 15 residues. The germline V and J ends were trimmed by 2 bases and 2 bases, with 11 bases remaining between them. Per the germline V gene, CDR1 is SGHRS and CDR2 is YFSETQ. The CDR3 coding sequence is TGCGCCAGCAGCTTCCAGCGGGTACCCTACAATGAGCAGTTCTTC. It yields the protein CASSFQRVPYNEQFF.

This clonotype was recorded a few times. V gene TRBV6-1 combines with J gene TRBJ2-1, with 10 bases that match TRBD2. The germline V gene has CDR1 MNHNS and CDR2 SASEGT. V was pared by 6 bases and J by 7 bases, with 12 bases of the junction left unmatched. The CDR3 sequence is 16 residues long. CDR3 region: CASSELGTSERNEQFF. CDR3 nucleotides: TGTGCCAGCAGCGAACTGGGGACTAGCGAAAGGAATGAGCAGTTCTTC.

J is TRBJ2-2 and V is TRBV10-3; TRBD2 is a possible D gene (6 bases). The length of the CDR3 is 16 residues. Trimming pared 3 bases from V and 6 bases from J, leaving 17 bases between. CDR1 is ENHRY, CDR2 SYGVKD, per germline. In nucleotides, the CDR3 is TGTGCCATCAGTGAAGGAGGGAGAGTTAAATCCGGGGAGCTGTTTTTT. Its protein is CAISEGGRVKSGELFF.

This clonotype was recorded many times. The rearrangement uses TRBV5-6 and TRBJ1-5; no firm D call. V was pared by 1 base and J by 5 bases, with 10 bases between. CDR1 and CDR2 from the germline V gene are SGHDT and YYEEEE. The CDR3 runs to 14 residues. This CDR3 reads CASSLLSGDQPQHF. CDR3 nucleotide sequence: TGTGCCAGCAGCTTGTTAAGTGGGGATCAGCCCCAGCATTTT.

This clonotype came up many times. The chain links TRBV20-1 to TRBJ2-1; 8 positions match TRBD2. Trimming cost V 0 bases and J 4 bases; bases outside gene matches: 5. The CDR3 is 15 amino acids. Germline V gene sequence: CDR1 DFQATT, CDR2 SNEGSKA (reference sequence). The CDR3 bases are TGCAGTGCTAGAGATGTCCAGCGGGAGTACAATGAGCAGTTCTTC. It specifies CSARDVQREYNEQFF.

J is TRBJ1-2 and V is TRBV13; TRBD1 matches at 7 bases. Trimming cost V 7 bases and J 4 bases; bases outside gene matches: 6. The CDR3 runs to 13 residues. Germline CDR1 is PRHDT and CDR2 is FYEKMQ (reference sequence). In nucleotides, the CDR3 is TGTGCCAGCACCCGGACAGGAATCTATGGCTACACCTTC. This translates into CASTRTGIYGYTF.

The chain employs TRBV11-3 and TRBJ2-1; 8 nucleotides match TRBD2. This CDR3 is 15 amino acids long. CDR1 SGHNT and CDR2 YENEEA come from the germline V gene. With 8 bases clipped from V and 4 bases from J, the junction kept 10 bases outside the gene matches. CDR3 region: CASGTSGSFYNEQFF. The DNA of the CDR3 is TGTGCCAGCGGAACAAGCGGGAGCTTTTACAATGAGCAGTTCTTC.

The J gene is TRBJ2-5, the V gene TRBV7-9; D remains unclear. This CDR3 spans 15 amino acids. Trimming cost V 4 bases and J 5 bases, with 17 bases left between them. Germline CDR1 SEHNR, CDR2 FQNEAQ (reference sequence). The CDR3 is CASSSPLSIPETQYF. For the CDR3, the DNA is TGTGCCAGCAGCTCCCCTTTAAGTATTCCGGAGACCCAGTACTTC.

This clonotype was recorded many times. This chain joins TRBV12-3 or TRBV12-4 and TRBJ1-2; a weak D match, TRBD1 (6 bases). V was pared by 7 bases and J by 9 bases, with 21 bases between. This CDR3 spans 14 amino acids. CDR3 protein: CASTKGVNYERYTF. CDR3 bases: TGTGCCAGCACAAAGGGGGTGAACTATGAACGCTACACCTTC.

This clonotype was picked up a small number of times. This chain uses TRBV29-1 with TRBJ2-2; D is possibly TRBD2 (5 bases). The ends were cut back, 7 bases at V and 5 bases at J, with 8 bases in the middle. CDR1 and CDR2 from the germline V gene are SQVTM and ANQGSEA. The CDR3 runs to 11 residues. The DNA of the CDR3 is TGCAGCGCCCGGGAAACCGGGGAGCTGTTTTTT. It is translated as CSARETGELFF.

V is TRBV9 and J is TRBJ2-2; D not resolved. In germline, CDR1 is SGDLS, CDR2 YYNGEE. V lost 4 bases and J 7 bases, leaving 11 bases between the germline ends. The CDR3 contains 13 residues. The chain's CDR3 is CASSIGPFGELFF. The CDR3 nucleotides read TGTGCCAGCAGCATCGGACCGTTCGGGGAGCTGTTTTTT.

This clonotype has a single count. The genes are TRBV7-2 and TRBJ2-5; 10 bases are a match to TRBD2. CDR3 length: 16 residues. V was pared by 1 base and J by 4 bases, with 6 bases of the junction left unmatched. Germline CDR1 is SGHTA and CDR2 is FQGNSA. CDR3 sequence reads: CASSLGIAGGRETQYF. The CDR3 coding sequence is TGTGCCAGCAGCTTAGGGATAGCGGGAGGACGAGAGACCCAGTACTTC.

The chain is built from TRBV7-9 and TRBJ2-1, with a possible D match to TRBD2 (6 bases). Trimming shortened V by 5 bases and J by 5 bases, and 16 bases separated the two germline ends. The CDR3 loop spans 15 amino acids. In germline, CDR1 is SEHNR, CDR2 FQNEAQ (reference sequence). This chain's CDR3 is CASSLLGLANNEQFF. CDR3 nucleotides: TGTGCCAGCAGCCTACTGGGCCTAGCGAACAATGAGCAGTTCTTC. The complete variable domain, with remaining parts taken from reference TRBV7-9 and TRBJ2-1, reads DTGVSQNPRHKITKRGQNVTFRCDPISEHNRLYWYRQTLGQGPEFLTYFQNEAQLEKSRLLSDRFSAERPKGSFSTLEIQRTEQGDSAMYLCASSLLGLANNEQFFGPGTRLTVL.

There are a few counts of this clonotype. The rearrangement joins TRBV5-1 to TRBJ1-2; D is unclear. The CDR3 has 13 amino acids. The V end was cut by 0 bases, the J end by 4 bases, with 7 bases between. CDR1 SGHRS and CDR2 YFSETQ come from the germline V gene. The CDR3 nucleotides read TGCGCCAGCAGCTTGGACCCACCCTATGGCTACACCTTC. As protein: CASSLDPPYGYTF.